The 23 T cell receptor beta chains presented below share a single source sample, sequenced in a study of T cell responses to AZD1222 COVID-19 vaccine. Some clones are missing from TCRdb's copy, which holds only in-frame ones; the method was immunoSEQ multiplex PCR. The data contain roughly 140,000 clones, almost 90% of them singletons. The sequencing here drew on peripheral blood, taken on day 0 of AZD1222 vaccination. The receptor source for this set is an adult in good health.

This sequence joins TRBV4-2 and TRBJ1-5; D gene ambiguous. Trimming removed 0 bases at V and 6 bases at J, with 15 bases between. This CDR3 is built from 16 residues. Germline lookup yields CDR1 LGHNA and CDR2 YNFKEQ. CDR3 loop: CASSQDNEGRRQPQHF. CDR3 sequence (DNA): TGTGCCAGCAGCCAAGATAACGAAGGTAGACGTCAGCCCCAGCATTTT.

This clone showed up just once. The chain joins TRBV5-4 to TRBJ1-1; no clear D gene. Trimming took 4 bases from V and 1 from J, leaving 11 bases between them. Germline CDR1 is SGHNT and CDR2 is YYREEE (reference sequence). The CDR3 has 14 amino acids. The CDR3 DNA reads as TGTGCCAGCAGCCCTAGGGCGGAGAACACTGAAGCTTTCTTT. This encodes CASSPRAENTEAFF.

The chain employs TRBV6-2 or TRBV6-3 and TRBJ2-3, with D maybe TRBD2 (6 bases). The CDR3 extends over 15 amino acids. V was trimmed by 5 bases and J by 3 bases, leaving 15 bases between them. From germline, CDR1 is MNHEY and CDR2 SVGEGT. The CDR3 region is CASSMIIGGTDTQYF. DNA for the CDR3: TGTGCCAGCAGTATGATCATTGGGGGGACAGATACGCAGTATTTT.

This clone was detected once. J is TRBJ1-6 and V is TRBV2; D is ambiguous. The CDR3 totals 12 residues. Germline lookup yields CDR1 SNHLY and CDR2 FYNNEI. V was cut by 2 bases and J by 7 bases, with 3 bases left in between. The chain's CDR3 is CASSEQNSPLHF. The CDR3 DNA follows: TGTGCCAGCAGTGAACAGAATTCACCCCTCCACTTT.

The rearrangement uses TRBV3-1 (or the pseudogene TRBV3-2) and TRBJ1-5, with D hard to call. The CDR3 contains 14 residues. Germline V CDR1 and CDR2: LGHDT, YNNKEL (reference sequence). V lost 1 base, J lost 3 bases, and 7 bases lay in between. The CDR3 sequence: CASSQGKNNQPQHF. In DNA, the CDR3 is TGTGCCAGCAGCCAAGGTAAGAACAATCAGCCCCAGCATTTT.

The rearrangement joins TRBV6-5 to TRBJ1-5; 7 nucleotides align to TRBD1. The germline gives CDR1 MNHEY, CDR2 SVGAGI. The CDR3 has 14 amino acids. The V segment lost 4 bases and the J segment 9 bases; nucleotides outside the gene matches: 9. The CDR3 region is CASSSRQGGRPQHF. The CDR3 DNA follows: TGTGCCAGCAGTTCCCGACAGGGAGGGAGGCCCCAGCATTTT.

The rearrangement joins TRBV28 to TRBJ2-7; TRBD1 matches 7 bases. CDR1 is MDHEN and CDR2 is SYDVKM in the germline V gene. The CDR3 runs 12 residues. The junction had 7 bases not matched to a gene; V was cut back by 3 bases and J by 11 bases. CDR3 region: CASSLRGQKEYF. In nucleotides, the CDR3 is TGTGCCAGCAGTTTGAGGGGACAGAAGGAGTACTTC.

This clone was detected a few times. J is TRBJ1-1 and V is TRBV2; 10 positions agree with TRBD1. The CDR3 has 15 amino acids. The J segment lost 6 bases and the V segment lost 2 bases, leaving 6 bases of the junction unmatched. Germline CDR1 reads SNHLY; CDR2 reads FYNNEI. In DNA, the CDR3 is TGTGCCAGCAGTGAAAGGACAGGGGGGATCTCTGAAGCTTTCTTT. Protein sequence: CASSERTGGISEAFF.

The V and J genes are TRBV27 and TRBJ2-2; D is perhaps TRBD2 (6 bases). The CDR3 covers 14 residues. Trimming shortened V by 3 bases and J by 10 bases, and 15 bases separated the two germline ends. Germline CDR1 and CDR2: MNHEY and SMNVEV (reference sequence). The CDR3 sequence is CASSFAPGSEELFF. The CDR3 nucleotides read TGTGCCAGCAGTTTTGCGCCCGGGAGTGAGGAGCTGTTTTTT.

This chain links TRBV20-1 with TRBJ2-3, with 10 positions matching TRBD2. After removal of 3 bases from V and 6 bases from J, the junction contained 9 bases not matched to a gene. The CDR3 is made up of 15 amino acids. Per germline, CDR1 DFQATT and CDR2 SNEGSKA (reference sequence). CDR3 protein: CSASVSSGSSDTQYF. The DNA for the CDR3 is TGCAGTGCTAGTGTGTCTAGCGGGAGTTCCGATACGCAGTATTTT.

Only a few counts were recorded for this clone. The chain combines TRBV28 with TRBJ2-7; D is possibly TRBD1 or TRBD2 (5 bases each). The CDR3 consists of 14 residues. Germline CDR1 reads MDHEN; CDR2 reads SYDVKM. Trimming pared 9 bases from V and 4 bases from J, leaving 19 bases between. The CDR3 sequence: CASLKAGSLYEQYF. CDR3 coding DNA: TGTGCCAGTCTGAAGGCAGGGAGTTTGTACGAGCAGTACTTC.

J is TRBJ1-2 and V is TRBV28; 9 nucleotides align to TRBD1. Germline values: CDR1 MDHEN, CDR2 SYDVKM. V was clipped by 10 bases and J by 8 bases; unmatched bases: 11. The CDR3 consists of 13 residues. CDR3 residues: CATSPGTGFGYTF. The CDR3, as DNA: TGTGCCACTTCTCCCGGGACAGGGTTCGGCTACACCTTC.

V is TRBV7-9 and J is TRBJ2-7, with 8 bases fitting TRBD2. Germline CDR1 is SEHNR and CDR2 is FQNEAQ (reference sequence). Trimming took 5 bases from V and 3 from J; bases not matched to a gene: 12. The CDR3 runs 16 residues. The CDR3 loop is CASSNSGGVYHYEQYF. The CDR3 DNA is TGTGCCAGCAGCAACTCGGGAGGGGTCTATCACTACGAGCAGTACTTC.

The CDR3 region is CASSLAFETQETQYF. DNA of the CDR3: TGTGCCAGCAGCTTGGCCTTCGAGACCCAAGAGACCCAGTACTTC. The chain links TRBV5-4 to TRBJ2-5; D not resolved. Trimming left V 0 bases short and J 1 base short, with 10 bases between. The germline V gene has CDR1 SGHNT and CDR2 YYREEE (reference sequence). The CDR3 has 15 amino acids.

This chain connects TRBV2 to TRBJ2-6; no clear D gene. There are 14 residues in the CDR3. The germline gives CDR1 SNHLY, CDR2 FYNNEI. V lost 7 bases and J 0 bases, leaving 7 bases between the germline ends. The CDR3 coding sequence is TGTGCCAGCATGCGAAACTCTGGGGCCAACGTCCTGACTTTC. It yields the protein CASMRNSGANVLTF.

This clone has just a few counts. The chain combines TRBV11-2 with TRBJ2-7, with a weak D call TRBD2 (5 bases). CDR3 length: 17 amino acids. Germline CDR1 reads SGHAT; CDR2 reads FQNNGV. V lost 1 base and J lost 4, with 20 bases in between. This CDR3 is CASSLAPYRRRAYEQYF. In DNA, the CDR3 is TGTGCCAGCAGCTTAGCACCGTACCGTCGGCGGGCGTACGAGCAGTACTTC.

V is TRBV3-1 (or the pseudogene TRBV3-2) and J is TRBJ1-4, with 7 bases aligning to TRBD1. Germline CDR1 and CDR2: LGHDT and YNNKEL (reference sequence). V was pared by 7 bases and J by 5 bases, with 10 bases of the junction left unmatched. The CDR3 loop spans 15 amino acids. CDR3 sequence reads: CASIIGTVKNEKLFF. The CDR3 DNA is TGTGCCAGCATTATCGGGACAGTAAAAAATGAAAAACTGTTTTTT.

In DNA, the CDR3 is TGTGCCAGCAGTTACTCGATTTCAGAGAATAGCAATCAGCCCCAGCATTTT. Translation gives CASSYSISENSNQPQHF. J is TRBJ1-5 and V is TRBV6-2 or TRBV6-3; no definite D call. Germline V gives CDR1 MNHEY, CDR2 SVGEGT. Trimming cost V 0 bases and J 0 bases, with 12 bases left between them. This CDR3 has 17 amino acids.

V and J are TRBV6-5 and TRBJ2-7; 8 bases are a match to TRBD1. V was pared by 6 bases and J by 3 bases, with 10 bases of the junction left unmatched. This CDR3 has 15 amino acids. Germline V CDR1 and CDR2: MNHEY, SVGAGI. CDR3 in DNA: TGTGCCAGCAGCCTCAGTACCGGGACAGGCTACGAGCAGTACTTC. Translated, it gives CASSLSTGTGYEQYF.

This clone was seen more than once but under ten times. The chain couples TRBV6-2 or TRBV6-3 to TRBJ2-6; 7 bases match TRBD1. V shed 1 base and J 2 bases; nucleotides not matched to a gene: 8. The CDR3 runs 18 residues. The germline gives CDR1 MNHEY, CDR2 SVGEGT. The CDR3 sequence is CASSYLGGALTGANVLTF. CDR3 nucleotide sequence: TGTGCCAGCAGTTACTTAGGGGGCGCTCTTACTGGGGCCAACGTCCTGACTTTC.

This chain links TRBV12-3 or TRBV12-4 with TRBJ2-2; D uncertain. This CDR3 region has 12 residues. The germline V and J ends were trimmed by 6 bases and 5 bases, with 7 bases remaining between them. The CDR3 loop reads CASRQVTGELFF. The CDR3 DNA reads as TGTGCCAGCAGGCAAGTAACCGGGGAGCTGTTTTTT.

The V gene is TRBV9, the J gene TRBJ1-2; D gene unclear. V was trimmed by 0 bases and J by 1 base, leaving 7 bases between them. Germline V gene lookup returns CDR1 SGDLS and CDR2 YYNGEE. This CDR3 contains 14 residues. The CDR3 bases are TGTGCCAGCAGCGTAGATCCCCTTAACTATGGCTACACCTTC. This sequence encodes CASSVDPLNYGYTF.

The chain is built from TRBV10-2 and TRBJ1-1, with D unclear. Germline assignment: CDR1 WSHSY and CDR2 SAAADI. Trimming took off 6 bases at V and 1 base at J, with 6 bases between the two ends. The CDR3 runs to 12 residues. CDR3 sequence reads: CASRSANTEAFF. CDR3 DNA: TGCGCCAGCAGGTCAGCGAACACTGAAGCTTTCTTT.